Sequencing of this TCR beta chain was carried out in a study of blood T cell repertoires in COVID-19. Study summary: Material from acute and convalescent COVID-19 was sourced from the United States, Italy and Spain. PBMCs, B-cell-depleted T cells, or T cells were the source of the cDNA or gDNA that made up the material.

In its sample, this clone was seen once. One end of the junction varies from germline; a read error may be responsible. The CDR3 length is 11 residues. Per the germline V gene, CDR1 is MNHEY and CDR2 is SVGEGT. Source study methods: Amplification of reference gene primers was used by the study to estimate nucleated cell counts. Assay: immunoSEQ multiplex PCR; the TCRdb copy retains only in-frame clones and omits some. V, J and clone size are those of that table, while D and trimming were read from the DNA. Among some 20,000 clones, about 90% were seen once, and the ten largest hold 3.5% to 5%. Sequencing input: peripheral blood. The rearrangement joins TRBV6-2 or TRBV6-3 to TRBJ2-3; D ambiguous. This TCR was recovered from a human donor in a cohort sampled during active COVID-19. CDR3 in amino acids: CASSPPAPCEF. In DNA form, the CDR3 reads TGTGCCAGCAGCCCCCCAGCGCCCTGTGAGTTT.